The clone carrying this T cell receptor (beta chain) was counted at least ten times. The source of the sample is a study of T-cell memory formation after mild COVID-19. TCRdb re-derived calls from the 5' RACE reads in MiXCR, one entry per CDR3 protein. The sample records 200,000 to 250,000 distinct CDR3 sequences, over 7.5% being singletons. This CDR3 region has 14 residues. Germline CDR1 reads SEHNR; CDR2 reads FQNEAQ (reference sequence). Between the trimmed V and J ends, which lost 5 bases and 6 bases, there was a span of 17 bases. The rearrangement joins TRBV7-9 to TRBJ2-7; D may be TRBD1 (5 bases). This TCR was sampled from a young man who had mild COVID-19 (a few samples of this study predate the infection). Cell type and time point are not known. The material sequenced was PBMCs or a T cell subset sorted from them (not recorded which). The CDR3 spells CASSLLPDSFEQYF. The CDR3 DNA reads TGTGCCAGCAGCCTACTTCCTGACAGCTTCGAGCAGTACTTC.